Listed below are T cell receptor beta chains from one sample, sequenced in a study of blood T cell repertoires in COVID-19. Using immunoSEQ multiplex PCR, the repertoire was profiled, and TCRdb retains in-frame clones only, with some absent. The data hold approximately 89,000 clones, with about 80% observed a single time. Sequenced sample: peripheral blood. The source of these receptors is an older man with acute or convalescent COVID-19. The CDR3 runs from the conserved cysteine through the conserved F or W. The D gene is left open where the match is weak. Clone size is not always given. Where it is, it says once, few, many or a class for expanded clones.

d_call	cdr3_length	v_call	j_call	clone_size	cdr3_aa	cdr3_nt
TRBD1	15	TRBV5-4	TRBJ2-7	.	CASSLVGQDSYEQYF	TGTGCCAGCAGCTTGGTCGGACAGGACTCCTACGAGCAGTACTTC
.	16	TRBV2	TRBJ2-7	.	CASLSLGGAPTYEQYF	TGTGCCAGTCTTTCTCTGGGGGGGGCCCCTACCTACGAGCAGTACTTC
.	14	TRBV4-3	TRBJ2-5	.	CASSQDYRAETQYF	TGCGCCAGCAGCCAAGATTACCGAGCAGAGACCCAGTACTTC
TRBD2	15	TRBV5-1	TRBJ2-5	.	CASSSGTSVQETQYF	TGCGCCAGCAGCTCTGGGACTAGCGTTCAAGAGACCCAGTACTTC
.	14	TRBV6-2/TRBV6-3	TRBJ2-3	.	CASSYVGETDTQYF	TGTGCCAGCAGTTATGTAGGGGAAACAGATACGCAGTATTTT
TRBD1	13	TRBV7-3	TRBJ1-2	.	CASSPGQGAGYTF	TGTGCCAGCAGCCCGGGACAGGGAGCGGGCTACACCTTC
.	13	TRBV28	TRBJ2-2	.	CASTGHNTGELFF	TGTGCCAGCACCGGACACAACACCGGGGAGCTGTTTTTT
.	15	TRBV6-2/TRBV6-3	TRBJ2-6	many	CASSDTGSGANVLTF	TGTGCCAGCAGTGATACAGGTTCAGGGGCCAACGTCCTGACTTTC
.	16	TRBV6-2/TRBV6-3	TRBJ2-1	.	CASSYSSPGSYNEQFF	TGTGCCAGCAGTTACTCGAGCCCAGGGTCCTACAATGAGCAGTTCTTC
TRBD1	14	TRBV5-6	TRBJ2-2	.	CASRQGARDGELFF	TGTGCCAGCCGACAGGGGGCGAGGGACGGGGAGCTGTTTTTT
TRBD2	17	TRBV2	TRBJ2-2	.	CASRQRLAETNTGELFF	TGTGCCAGCAGACAGAGACTAGCGGAGACGAACACCGGGGAGCTGTTTTTT
TRBD1	14	TRBV4-2	TRBJ1-2	.	CASSQDQGGYGYTF	TGTGCCAGCAGCCAAGATCAGGGGGGCTATGGCTACACCTTC
.	16	TRBV9	TRBJ2-3	once	CASSVWTGSSTDTQYF	TGTGCCAGCAGCGTATGGACTGGATCTAGCACAGATACGCAGTATTTT
TRBD2	17	TRBV4-1	TRBJ2-1	.	CASSQDLGGGGFNEQFF	TGCGCCAGCAGCCAAGATCTTGGGGGGGGTGGTTTCAATGAGCAGTTCTTC
TRBD1	18	TRBV27	TRBJ2-5	.	CASSYPTKTGMSGETQYF	TGTGCCAGCAGTTACCCGACAAAGACAGGGATGTCAGGAGAGACCCAGTACTTC
TRBD1	14	TRBV29-1	TRBJ2-1	.	CSVEMDRGYNEQFF	TGCAGCGTTGAAATGGACAGGGGCTACAATGAGCAGTTCTTC
.	15	TRBV28	TRBJ1-5	.	CASNPGEAGNQPQHF	TGTGCCAGCAACCCTGGAGAGGCGGGCAATCAGCCCCAGCATTTT
TRBD1	15	TRBV28	TRBJ1-4	.	CASSPWTGTNEKLFF	TGTGCCAGCAGTCCATGGACAGGAACTAATGAAAAACTGTTTTTT
.	14	TRBV18	TRBJ2-3	.	CASSPGQAGDTQYF	TGTGCCAGCTCACCAGGGCAGGCGGGGGATACGCAGTATTTT
.	15	TRBV28	TRBJ1-2	once	CASSLTGPTNYGYTF	TGTGCCAGCAGTTTAACAGGACCCACTAACTATGGCTACACCTTC
.	16	TRBV6-5	TRBJ1-3	once	CASSYDRRLSRDTIYF	TGTGCCAGCAGTTACGACAGGCGCCTCTCTAGGGACACCATATATTTT
TRBD1	15	TRBV4-3	TRBJ2-7	.	CASSQQGASPYEQYF	TGCGCCAGCAGCCAACAGGGGGCCAGTCCCTACGAGCAGTACTTC
.	15	TRBV3-1/TRBV3-2	TRBJ2-7	few	CASTPLSGSFSEQYF	TGTGCCAGCACCCCCTTGAGCGGTTCATTTAGCGAGCAGTACTTC
.	17	TRBV28	TRBJ1-3	.	CASSLWGEAARENTIYF	TGTGCCAGCAGTTTATGGGGGGAGGCAGCGAGAGAAAACACCATATATTTT
TRBD1	14	TRBV18	TRBJ1-6	.	CASSQGQGGSPLHF	TGTGCCAGCTCCCAAGGACAGGGTGGTTCACCCCTCCACTTT
.	11	TRBV11-2	TRBJ2-1	once	CASSQRSEQFF	TGTGCCAGCAGCCAGAGGTCCGAGCAGTTCTTC
TRBD1	15	TRBV2	TRBJ1-1	few	CASRRSGGLNTEAFF	TGTGCCAGCCGGAGGTCAGGGGGATTGAACACTGAAGCTTTCTTT
TRBD1	18	TRBV28	TRBJ1-5	.	CASTKMGQGGGLNQPQHF	TGTGCCAGCACAAAGATGGGGCAGGGGGGAGGCCTAAATCAGCCCCAGCATTTT
.	15	TRBV3-1/TRBV3-2	TRBJ1-5	.	CASSQRGREGQPQHF	TGTGCCAGCAGCCAAAGGGGGAGGGAAGGACAGCCCCAGCATTTT
.	11	TRBV28	TRBJ2-7	once	CASSPLREQYF	TGTGCCAGCAGTCCTCTGCGTGAGCAGTACTTC
TRBD1	14	TRBV6-4	TRBJ2-3	few	CASSDSTGPDTQYF	TGTGCCAGCAGTGACTCGACAGGGCCAGATACGCAGTATTTT
.	14	TRBV7-3	TRBJ2-5	.	CASSPQGQQETQYF	TGTGCCAGCAGCCCACAGGGTCAACAAGAGACCCAGTACTTC
TRBD1	17	TRBV5-6	TRBJ2-3	.	CASSPGQGTSSTDTQYF	TGTGCCAGCAGCCCTGGACAGGGAACTTCTAGCACAGATACGCAGTATTTT
TRBD1	17	TRBV18	TRBJ1-4	once	CASSQPGTVSGGEKLFF	TGTGCCAGCTCACAACCCGGGACAGTCTCTGGGGGTGAAAAACTGTTTTTT
TRBD1	18	TRBV18	TRBJ1-5	once	CASSPFPRDRGRNQPQHF	TGTGCCAGCTCACCGTTTCCCCGGGACAGGGGGCGGAATCAGCCCCAGCATTTT
TRBD2	13	TRBV19	TRBJ2-1	.	CASKLAGAVEQFF	TGTGCCAGTAAATTAGCGGGAGCCGTAGAGCAGTTCTTC
.	17	TRBV12-2	TRBJ1-6	.	CASRLAISWPHNSPLHF	TGTGCAAGTCGCTTAGCTATATCTTGGCCCCATAATTCACCCCTCCACTTT
TRBD2	17	TRBV13	TRBJ2-2	.	CASSAHTSGKDTGELFF	TGTGCCAGCAGCGCACACACTAGCGGGAAGGACACCGGGGAGCTGTTTTTT
TRBD1	14	TRBV2	TRBJ1-1	.	CASSPGGVDTEAFF	TGTGCCAGCAGTCCAGGGGGCGTCGACACTGAAGCTTTCTTT
.	14	TRBV27	TRBJ2-5	many	CASSLDLAEETQYF	TGTGCCAGCAGTTTAGACCTGGCGGAAGAGACCCAGTACTTC
.	16	TRBV24-1	TRBJ1-5	.	CATSDPGFNSNQPQHF	TGTGCCACCAGTGACCCGGGGTTTAATAGCAATCAGCCCCAGCATTTT
.	15	TRBV5-4	TRBJ2-2	once	CASSLAGVRTGELFF	TGTGCCAGCAGCTTGGCGGGAGTTCGCACCGGGGAGCTGTTTTTT
.	13	TRBV5-4	TRBJ2-3	once	CASSPTGTDTQYF	TGTGCCAGCAGCCCAACAGGCACAGATACGCAGTATTTT
TRBD1	15	TRBV19	TRBJ2-7	.	CASMRTGDNVHEQYF	TGTGCCAGTATGCGGACAGGGGATAATGTGCACGAGCAGTACTTC
TRBD1	22	TRBV4-1	TRBJ1-5	.	CASSQDSGGQGGPSLPRKPQHF	TGCGCCAGCAGCCAAGATAGTGGTGGACAGGGGGGGCCGAGTCTACCGAGGAAGCCCCAGCATTTT
TRBD1	14	TRBV19	TRBJ2-7	.	CASSPGQGPNEQYF	TGTGCCAGTAGTCCCGGACAGGGCCCCAACGAGCAGTACTTC
.	16	TRBV30	TRBJ2-5	.	CAWSVSAGRGWRTQYF	TGTGCCTGGAGTGTTTCGGCGGGACGGGGGTGGAGGACCCAGTACTTC
.	15	TRBV5-1	TRBJ2-2	.	CASSLRAGLPGELFF	TGCGCCAGCAGCTTGAGGGCAGGGCTACCCGGGGAGCTGTTTTTT